This passage covers 20 T cell receptor beta chains from one sample sequenced in a study of graft-versus-host responses after intestinal transplantation. Antigens of these TCRs are unknown. Method: immunoSEQ multiplex PCR; TCRdb's copy keeps in-frame clones and lacks some. The repertoire has about 100,000 clones, roughly 84% of them found once; the top ten carry over 0.75%. The sample was unstimulated CD4+ T cells sorted from spleen or lymph node cells, taken before transplant. The receptors were gathered from a human donor who was the organ donor for an intestinal transplant.

J is TRBJ2-5 and V is TRBV2; 9 nucleotides match TRBD1. J was trimmed by 2 bases and V by 6 bases; bases with no gene match: 7. Per germline, CDR1 SNHLY and CDR2 FYNNEI. The CDR3 has 15 residues. The CDR3 is CASSLGQGPQETQYF. CDR3 nucleotides: TGTGCCAGCAGCCTGGGACAGGGCCCTCAAGAGACCCAGTACTTC.

This clone was counted a single time. The chain has TRBV6-1 and TRBJ2-7; 9 positions agree with TRBD1. The V segment lost 8 bases and the J segment 4 bases; nucleotides outside the gene matches: 6. This CDR3 is built from 13 residues. Germline V lookup: CDR1 MNHNS, CDR2 SASEGT. The CDR3 reads CASYIQGAYEQYF. The CDR3 bases are TGTGCCAGCTACATACAGGGGGCTTACGAGCAGTACTTC.

V gene TRBV4-1 combines with J gene TRBJ1-4; D is ambiguous. Trimming took off 1 base at V and 8 bases at J, with 11 bases between the two ends. The CDR3 loop spans 14 amino acids. Per germline, CDR1 MGHRA and CDR2 YSYEKL. DNA for the CDR3: TGCGCCAGCAGCCAAGTCCCGAGCAGCGAAAAACTGTTTTTT. It encodes CASSQVPSSEKLFF.

The V and J genes are TRBV5-1 and TRBJ2-7; 9 bases agree with TRBD1. Germline trimming cut 3 bases from V and 6 bases from J; bases unmatched to any gene: 13. The CDR3 is made up of 16 amino acids. Germline V gives CDR1 SGHRS, CDR2 YFSETQ. In DNA, the CDR3 is TGCGCCAGCAGCTCTCACTCCGGGACAGGGAGTTTCGAGCAGTACTTC. Protein product: CASSSHSGTGSFEQYF.

This chain uses TRBV10-2 with TRBJ2-2, with D hard to call. Trimming cost V 6 bases and J 0 bases, with 11 bases left between them. The CDR3 is made up of 15 amino acids. The germline gives CDR1 WSHSY, CDR2 SAAADI. The DNA of the CDR3 is TGCGCCAGCAGAAAGTTTAATCCGAACACCGGGGAGCTGTTTTTT. Its protein product is CASRKFNPNTGELFF.

The CDR3 DNA is TGTGCCAGCAGTTCACTCGGGGGGCCTAATGAAAAACTGTTTTTT. Encoded protein: CASSSLGGPNEKLFF. V is TRBV6-1 and J is TRBJ1-4, with D perhaps matching TRBD1 (6 bases). The CDR3 is 15 amino acids. Trimming pared 5 bases from V and 3 bases from J, leaving 13 bases between. Germline assignment: CDR1 MNHNS and CDR2 SASEGT.

V gene TRBV6-1 combines with J gene TRBJ1-1; a possible D gene is TRBD1 (6 bases). V gave up 5 bases and J gave up 1 base, with 14 bases separating them. The CDR3 has 15 amino acids. Germline V lookup: CDR1 MNHNS, CDR2 SASEGT. This chain's CDR3 is CASSSTTGWNTEAFF. Written as DNA, the CDR3 is TGTGCCAGCAGTTCAACCACAGGGTGGAACACTGAAGCTTTCTTT.

The chain uses TRBV5-1 and TRBJ1-3; D not resolved. Germline CDR1 is SGHRS and CDR2 is YFSETQ. The CDR3 is 16 amino acids. V lost 2 bases to trimming and J lost 1 base, with 13 bases between them. Here the CDR3 reads CASSLLPAGSGNTIYF. In nucleotides, the CDR3 is TGCGCCAGCAGCTTACTGCCGGCGGGTTCTGGAAACACCATATATTTT.

This clone was found a few times. This chain uses TRBV19 with TRBJ2-5, with 7 bases that match TRBD2. The V gene's germline CDR1 is LNHDA and CDR2 SQIVND (reference sequence). With 3 bases clipped from V and 5 bases from J, the junction kept 6 bases outside the gene matches. The CDR3 has 14 residues. CDR3: CASSIRAGEETQYF. The CDR3 nucleotides read TGTGCCAGTAGTATTCGGGCGGGGGAGGAGACCCAGTACTTC.

The rearrangement joins TRBV28 to TRBJ2-2; the D is unclear. Trimming took 6 bases from V and 2 from J, leaving 13 bases between them. The germline gives CDR1 MDHEN, CDR2 SYDVKM. This CDR3 region has 15 residues. The CDR3 bases are TGTGCCAGCAGACAACCCGGCAGTAACACCGGGGAGCTGTTTTTT. This encodes CASRQPGSNTGELFF.

V usage is TRBV25-1 and J usage is TRBJ1-2, with a possible D match to TRBD1 (6 bases). CDR1 and CDR2 (germline): MGHDK, SYGVNS. This CDR3 comprises 14 residues. Trimming shortened V by 4 bases and J by 5 bases, and 14 bases separated the two germline ends. The CDR3: CASSGTGSWYGYTF. CDR3 DNA: TGTGCCAGCAGTGGAACAGGGTCTTGGTATGGCTACACCTTC.

Details on this clone: This sample includes further DNA sequences coding for the same CDR3. This chain links TRBV30 with TRBJ2-7; D remains ambiguous. Looked up from germline, CDR1 is GTSNPN and CDR2 is SVGIG (reference sequence). The CDR3 is 13 amino acids. V was trimmed by 0 bases and J by 2 bases, leaving 8 bases between them. The CDR3 sequence: CAWSVGLTYEQYF. CDR3 sequence (DNA): TGTGCCTGGAGTGTAGGGCTCACCTACGAGCAGTACTTC.

The chain recombines TRBV18 with TRBJ1-1; TRBD1 matches at 7 bases. The V gene's germline CDR1 is KGHSH and CDR2 LQKENI. CDR3 length: 15 residues. The trim removed 3 bases at V and 5 bases at J, leaving 9 bases unmatched. The CDR3 reads CASSPNERGQTEAFF. CDR3 nucleotide sequence: TGTGCCAGCTCACCGAACGAAAGGGGGCAGACTGAAGCTTTCTTT.

This clone has only a few counts. This chain connects TRBV6-5 to TRBJ2-7, with D maybe TRBD1 (6 bases). CDR3 size: 11 residues. Germline V lookup: CDR1 MNHEY, CDR2 SVGAGI. Deletions cut 5 bases from V and 9 bases from J, with 11 bases between. CDR3 amino acids: CASSAGTRQYF. The CDR3, as DNA: TGTGCCAGCAGTGCAGGGACAAGGCAGTACTTC.

The chain links TRBV28 to TRBJ2-7; no clear D gene. Per the germline V gene, CDR1 is MDHEN and CDR2 is SYDVKM. The CDR3 covers 13 residues. V was cut by 3 bases and J by 6 bases, with 12 bases left in between. The DNA of the CDR3 is TGTGCCAGCAGTTTGTTCGGGTCGTCCGAGCAGTACTTC. Amino acids: CASSLFGSSEQYF.

The rearrangement uses TRBV5-4 and TRBJ2-4; no definite D call. Deletions cut 2 bases from V and 0 bases from J, with 6 bases between. The germline V gene encodes CDR1 SGHNT and CDR2 YYREEE (reference sequence). The CDR3 length is 14 residues. The DNA of the CDR3 is TGTGCCAGCAGCTTCATCCTAGCCAAAAACATTCAGTACTTC. It is translated as CASSFILAKNIQYF. Complete variable domain (other parts from reference TRBV5-4 and TRBJ2-4): ETGVTQSPTHLIKTRGQQVTLRCSSQSGHNTVSWYQQALGQGPQFIFQYYREEENGRGNFPPRFSGLQFPNYSSELNVNALELDDSALYLCASSFILAKNIQYFGAGTRLSVL.

The CDR3 DNA reads TGCGCCAGCAGCCAAGATGTGACAGGGCGGCCTGGCTACACCTTC. It codes for CASSQDVTGRPGYTF. This chain links TRBV4-1 with TRBJ1-2; TRBD1 matches at 7 bases. V lost 0 bases, J lost 7 bases, and 8 bases stayed unmatched. CDR3 length: 15 amino acids. CDR1 is MGHRA, CDR2 YSYEKL, per germline.

The V and J genes are TRBV27 and TRBJ1-2; D is unclear. The length of the CDR3 is 9 residues. Germline V gene lookup returns CDR1 MNHEY and CDR2 SMNVEV (reference sequence). The V and J ends lost 6 bases and 8 bases respectively, with 4 bases between them. The CDR3 sequence is CASRTGYTF. The DNA of the CDR3 is TGTGCCAGCAGGACAGGCTACACCTTC.

The rearrangement uses TRBV6-5 and TRBJ2-7, with D hard to call. The germline CDR1 and CDR2 sequences are MNHEY and SVGAGI. Trimming took 6 bases from V and 4 from J, leaving 10 bases between them. CDR3 length: 12 residues. The CDR3 reads CASSQTGYEQYF. The DNA for the CDR3 is TGTGCCAGCAGCCAAACTGGTTACGAGCAGTACTTC.

The chain couples TRBV28 to TRBJ1-3; no clear D gene. The CDR3 consists of 16 residues. Trimming cost V 4 bases and J 0 bases, with 13 bases left between them. Germline CDR1 MDHEN, CDR2 SYDVKM. The CDR3 DNA is TGTGCCAGCAGTTCCCCAGCAGGTACCTCTGGAAACACCATATATTTT. Translation gives CASSSPAGTSGNTIYF.